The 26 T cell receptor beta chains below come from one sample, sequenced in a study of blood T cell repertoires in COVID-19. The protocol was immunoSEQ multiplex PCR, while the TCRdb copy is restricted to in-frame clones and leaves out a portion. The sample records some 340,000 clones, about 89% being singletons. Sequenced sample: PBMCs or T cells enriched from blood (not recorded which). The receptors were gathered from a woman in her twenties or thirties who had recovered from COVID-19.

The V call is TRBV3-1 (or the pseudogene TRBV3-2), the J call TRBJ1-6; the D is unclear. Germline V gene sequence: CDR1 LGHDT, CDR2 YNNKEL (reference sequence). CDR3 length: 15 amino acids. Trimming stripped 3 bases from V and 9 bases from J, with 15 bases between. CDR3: CASSHRREGISPLHF. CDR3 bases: TGTGCCAGCAGCCATCGCCGGGAGGGAATTTCACCCCTCCACTTT.

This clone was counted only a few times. CDR3 residues: CASSLATIYEQYF. CDR3 in DNA: TGTGCCAGCAGTTTAGCAACAATCTACGAGCAGTACTTC. V and J are TRBV12-3 or TRBV12-4 and TRBJ2-7; D is ambiguous. The CDR3 spans 13 residues. V shed 0 bases and J shed 3 bases, with 6 bases lying between them.

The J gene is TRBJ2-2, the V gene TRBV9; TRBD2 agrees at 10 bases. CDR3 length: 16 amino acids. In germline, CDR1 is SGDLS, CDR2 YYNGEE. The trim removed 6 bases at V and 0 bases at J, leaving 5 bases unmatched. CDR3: CASTYLAGANTGELFF. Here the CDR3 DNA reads TGTGCCAGCACCTATCTAGCGGGGGCGAACACCGGGGAGCTGTTTTTT.

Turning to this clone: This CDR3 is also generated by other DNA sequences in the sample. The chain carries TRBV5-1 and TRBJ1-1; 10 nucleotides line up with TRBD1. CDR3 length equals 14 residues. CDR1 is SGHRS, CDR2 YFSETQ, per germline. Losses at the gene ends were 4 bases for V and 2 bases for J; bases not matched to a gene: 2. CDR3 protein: CASSRDRGNTEAFF. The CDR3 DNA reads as TGCGCCAGCAGCCGGGACAGGGGAAACACTGAAGCTTTCTTT.

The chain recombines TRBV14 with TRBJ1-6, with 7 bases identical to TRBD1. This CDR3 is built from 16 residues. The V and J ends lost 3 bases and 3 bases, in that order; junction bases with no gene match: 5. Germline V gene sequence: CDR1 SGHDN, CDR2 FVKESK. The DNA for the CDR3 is TGTGCCAGCAGCCAGAGACAGGGAATCTATAATTCACCCCTCCACTTT. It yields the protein CASSQRQGIYNSPLHF.

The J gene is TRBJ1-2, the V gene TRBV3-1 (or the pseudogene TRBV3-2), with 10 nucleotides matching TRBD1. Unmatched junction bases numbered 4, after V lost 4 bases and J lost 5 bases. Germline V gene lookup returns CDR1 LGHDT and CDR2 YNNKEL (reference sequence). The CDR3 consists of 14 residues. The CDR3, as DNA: TGTGCCAGCAGCCTACCGGGACAGGGGTATGGCTACACCTTC. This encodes CASSLPGQGYGYTF.

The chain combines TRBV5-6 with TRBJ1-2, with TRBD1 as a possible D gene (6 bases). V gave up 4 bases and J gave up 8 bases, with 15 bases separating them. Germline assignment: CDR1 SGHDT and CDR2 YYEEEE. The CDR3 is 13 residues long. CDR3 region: CASSPTGSFGYTF. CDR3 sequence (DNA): TGTGCCAGCAGCCCCACAGGGTCGTTCGGCTACACCTTC. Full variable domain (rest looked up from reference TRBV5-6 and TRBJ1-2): DAGVTQSPTHLIKTRGQQVTLRCSPKSGHDTVSWYQQALGQGPQFIFQYYEEEERQRGNFPDRFSGHQFPNYSSELNVNALLLGDSALYLCASSPTGSFGYTFGSGTRLTVV.

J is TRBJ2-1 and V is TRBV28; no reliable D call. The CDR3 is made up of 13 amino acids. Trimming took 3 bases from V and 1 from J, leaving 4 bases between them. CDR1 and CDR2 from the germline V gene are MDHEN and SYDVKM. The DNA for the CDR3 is TGTGCCAGCAGTTTGAGATCCTACAATGAGCAGTTCTTC. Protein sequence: CASSLRSYNEQFF.

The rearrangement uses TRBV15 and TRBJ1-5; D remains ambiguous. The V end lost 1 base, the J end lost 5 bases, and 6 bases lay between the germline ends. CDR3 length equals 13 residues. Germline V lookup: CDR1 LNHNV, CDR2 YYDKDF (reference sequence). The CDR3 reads CATSRAGYQPQHF. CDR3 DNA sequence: TGTGCCACCAGCAGAGCAGGCTATCAGCCCCAGCATTTT.

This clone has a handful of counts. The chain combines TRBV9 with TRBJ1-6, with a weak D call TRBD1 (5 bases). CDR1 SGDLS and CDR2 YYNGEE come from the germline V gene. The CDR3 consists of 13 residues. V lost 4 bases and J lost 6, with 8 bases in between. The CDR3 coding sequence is TGTGCCAGCAGCCCAGGGATTAATTCACCCCTCCACTTT. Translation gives CASSPGINSPLHF.

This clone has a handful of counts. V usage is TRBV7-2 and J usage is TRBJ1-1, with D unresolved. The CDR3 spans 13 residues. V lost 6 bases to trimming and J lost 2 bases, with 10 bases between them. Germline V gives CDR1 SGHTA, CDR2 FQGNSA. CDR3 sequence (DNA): TGTGCCAGCAGTCTACAGCCCAACACTGAAGCTTTCTTT. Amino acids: CASSLQPNTEAFF.

DNA for the CDR3: TGTGCCAGCAGCCTGGCGGGGGGGGGCATTGAGCAGTTCTTC. Amino acid sequence: CASSLAGGGIEQFF. The V and J genes are TRBV14 and TRBJ2-1; 9 positions match TRBD2. CDR1 is SGHDN, CDR2 FVKESK, per germline. This CDR3 has 14 amino acids. V dropped 4 bases and J dropped 9; count of bases not matched to a gene: 7.

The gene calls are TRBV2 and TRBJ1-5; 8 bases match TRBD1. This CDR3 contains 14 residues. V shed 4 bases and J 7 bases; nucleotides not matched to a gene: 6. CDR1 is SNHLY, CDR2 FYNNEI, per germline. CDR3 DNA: TGTGCCAGCAGTGGATTGGACAGGGACCAGCCCCAGCATTTT. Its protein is CASSGLDRDQPQHF.

CDR3 loop: CASSLGGLDSFF. The CDR3 DNA reads as TGTGCCAGCAGTTTGGGAGGGTTGGACTCTTTCTTT. V and J are TRBV12-3 or TRBV12-4 and TRBJ1-1; D remains ambiguous. Trimming pared 3 bases from V and 12 bases from J, leaving 14 bases between. The CDR3 totals 12 residues.

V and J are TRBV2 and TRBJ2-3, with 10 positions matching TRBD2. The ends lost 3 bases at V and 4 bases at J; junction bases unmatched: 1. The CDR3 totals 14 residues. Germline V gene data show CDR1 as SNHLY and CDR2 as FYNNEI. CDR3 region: CASSDTSGADTQYF. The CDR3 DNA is TGTGCCAGCAGTGACACTAGCGGGGCAGATACGCAGTATTTT.

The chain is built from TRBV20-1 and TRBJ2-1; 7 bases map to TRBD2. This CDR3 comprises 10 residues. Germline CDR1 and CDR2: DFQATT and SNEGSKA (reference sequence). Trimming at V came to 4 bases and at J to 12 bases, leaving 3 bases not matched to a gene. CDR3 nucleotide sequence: TGCAGTGCTACCCAGCGGGGGCAGTTCTTC. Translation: CSATQRGQFF.

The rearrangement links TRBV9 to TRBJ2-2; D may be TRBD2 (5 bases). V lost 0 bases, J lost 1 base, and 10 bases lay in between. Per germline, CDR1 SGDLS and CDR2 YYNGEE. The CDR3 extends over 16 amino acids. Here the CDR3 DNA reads TGTGCCAGCAGCGTAGCTCCGGGGAAGAACACCGGGGAGCTGTTTTTT. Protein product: CASSVAPGKNTGELFF.

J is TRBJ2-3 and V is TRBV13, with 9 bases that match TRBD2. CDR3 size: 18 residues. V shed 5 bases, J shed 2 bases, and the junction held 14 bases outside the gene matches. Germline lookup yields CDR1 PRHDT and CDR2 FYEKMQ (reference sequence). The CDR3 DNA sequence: TGTGCCAGCAGCATCCGCCAGGAGCGGGAGGCTAACACAGATACGCAGTATTTT. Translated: CASSIRQEREANTDTQYF.

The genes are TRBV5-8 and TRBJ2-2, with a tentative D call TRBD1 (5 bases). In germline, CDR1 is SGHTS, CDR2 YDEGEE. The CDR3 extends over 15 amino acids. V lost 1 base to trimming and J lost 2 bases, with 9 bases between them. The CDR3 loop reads CASSLSQGNTGELFF. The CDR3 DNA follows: TGTGCCAGCAGCTTGAGCCAGGGTAACACCGGGGAGCTGTTTTTT.

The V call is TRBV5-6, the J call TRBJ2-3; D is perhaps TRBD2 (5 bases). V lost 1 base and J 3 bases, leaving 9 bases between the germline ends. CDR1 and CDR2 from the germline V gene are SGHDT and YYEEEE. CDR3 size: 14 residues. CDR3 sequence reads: CASSLSGETDTQYF. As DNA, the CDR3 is TGTGCCAGCAGCTTGTCCGGGGAGACAGATACGCAGTATTTT.

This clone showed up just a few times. CDR3 in amino acids: CASSQEPSPKQYF. CDR3 in DNA: TGCGCCAGCAGCCAAGAGCCTAGCCCCAAGCAGTACTTC. The chain recombines TRBV4-3 with TRBJ2-7; a possible D gene is TRBD2 (5 bases). Germline V lookup: CDR1 LGHNA, CDR2 YSLEER. The CDR3 runs 13 residues. Trimming removed 0 bases at V and 8 bases at J, with 11 bases between.

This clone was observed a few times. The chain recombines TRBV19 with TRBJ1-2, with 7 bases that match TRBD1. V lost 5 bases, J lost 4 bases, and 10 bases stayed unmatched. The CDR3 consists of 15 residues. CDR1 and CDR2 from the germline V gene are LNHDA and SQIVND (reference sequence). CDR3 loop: CASSPSTGNSYGYTF. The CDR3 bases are TGTGCCAGTAGTCCCTCGACAGGGAATAGCTATGGCTACACCTTC.

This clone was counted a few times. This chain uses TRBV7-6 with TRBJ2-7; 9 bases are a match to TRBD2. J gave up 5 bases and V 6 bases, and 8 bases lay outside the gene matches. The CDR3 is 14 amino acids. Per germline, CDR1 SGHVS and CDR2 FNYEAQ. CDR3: CASSPSSGVHEQYF. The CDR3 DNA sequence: TGTGCCAGCAGTCCCTCTAGCGGGGTCCACGAGCAGTACTTC. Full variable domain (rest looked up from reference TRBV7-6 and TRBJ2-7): GAGVSQSPRYKVTKRGQDVALRCDPISGHVSLYWYRQALGQGPEFLTYFNYEAQQDKSGLPNDRFSAERPEGSISTLTIQRTEQRDSAMYRCASSPSSGVHEQYFGPGTRLTVT.

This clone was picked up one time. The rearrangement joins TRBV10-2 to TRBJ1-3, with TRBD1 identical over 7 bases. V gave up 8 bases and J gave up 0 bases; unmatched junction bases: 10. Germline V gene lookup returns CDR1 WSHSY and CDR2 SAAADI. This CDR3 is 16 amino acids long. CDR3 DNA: TGCGCCAGCCTGACAGGGAAACTTTACTCTGGAAACACCATATATTTT. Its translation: CASLTGKLYSGNTIYF.

The CDR3 sequence: CASSFGRGGYTF. The CDR3 region has the DNA TGTGCCAGCAGCTTCGGTCGGGGTGGCTACACCTTC. V is TRBV7-2 and J is TRBJ1-2; D remains unclear. V dropped 3 bases and J dropped 7 bases, with 9 bases sitting between them. CDR3 length equals 12 residues. CDR1 is SGHTA, CDR2 FQGNSA, per germline.

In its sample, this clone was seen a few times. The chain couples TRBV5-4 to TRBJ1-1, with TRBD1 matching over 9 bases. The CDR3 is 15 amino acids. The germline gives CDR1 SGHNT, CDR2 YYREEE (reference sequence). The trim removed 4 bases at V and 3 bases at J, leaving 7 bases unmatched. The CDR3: CASSPGTGRDTEAFF. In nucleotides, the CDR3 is TGTGCCAGCAGCCCCGGGACAGGGAGGGACACTGAAGCTTTCTTT.